Here is one TCR beta chain with its context. The data are from a study of control samples from healthy donors and cancer patients. Method: immunoSEQ multiplex PCR; TCRdb's copy keeps in-frame clones and lacks some. The sample contains 110,000 or so clones, roughly 90% of which appear only once. Germline V lookup: CDR1 ENHRY, CDR2 SYGVKD. The CDR3 runs to 13 residues. V gave up 10 bases and J gave up 3 bases, with 12 bases separating them. The chain is built from TRBV10-3 and TRBJ1-4; perhaps TRBD1 as D (5 bases). This clonotype was sampled from a man aged 45-60 years in good health. Source material: blood. The CDR3 coding sequence is TGTGCCACCCTCAGGGCTCCTAATGAAAAACTGTTTTTT. It encodes CATLRAPNEKLFF.